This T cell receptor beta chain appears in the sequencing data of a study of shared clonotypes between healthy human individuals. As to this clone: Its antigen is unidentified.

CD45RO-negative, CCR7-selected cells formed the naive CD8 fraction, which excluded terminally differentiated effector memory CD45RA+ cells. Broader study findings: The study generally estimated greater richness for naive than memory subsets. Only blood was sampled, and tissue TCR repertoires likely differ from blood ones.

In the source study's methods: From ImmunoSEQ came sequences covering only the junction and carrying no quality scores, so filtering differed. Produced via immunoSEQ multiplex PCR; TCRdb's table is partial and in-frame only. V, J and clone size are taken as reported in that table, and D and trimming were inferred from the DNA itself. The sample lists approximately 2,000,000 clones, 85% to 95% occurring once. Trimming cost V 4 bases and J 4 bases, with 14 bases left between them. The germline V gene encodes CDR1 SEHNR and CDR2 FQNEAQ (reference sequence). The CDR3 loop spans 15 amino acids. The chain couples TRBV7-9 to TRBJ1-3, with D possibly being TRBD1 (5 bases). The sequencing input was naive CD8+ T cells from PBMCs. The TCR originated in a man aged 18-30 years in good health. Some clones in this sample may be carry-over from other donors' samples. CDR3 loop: CASSSGPLRGNTIYF. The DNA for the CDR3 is TGTGCCAGCAGCTCGGGACCACTGCGGGGAAACACCATATATTTT.